The 28 T cell receptor beta chains listed next were all sequenced from one sample in a study of blood T cells in healthy people across ages. Primers used in a second PCR of roughly 7 to 12 cycles were a sample-barcoded 5' primer and a J-beta primer mix. One entry per CDR3 protein, called by TCRdb with MiXCR from the 5' RACE reads. Here the sample spans hundreds of thousands of distinct CDR3 sequences, 25% to 35% being singletons. The same sample was also studied in work on T cells of mothers and their children.

Sequenced sample: blood. Receptors originate from a boy between 2 and 15 years old in good health.

The V gene is TRBV20-1, the J gene TRBJ2-3; TRBD2 aligns across 7 bases. V shed 6 bases and J 5 bases; nucleotides not matched to a gene: 11. CDR1 is DFQATT and CDR2 is SNEGSKA in the germline V gene (reference sequence). The CDR3 totals 14 residues. CDR3 protein: CSAKHGGSGDTQYF. CDR3 DNA sequence: TGCAGTGCCAAACACGGGGGGTCGGGAGATACGCAGTATTTT.

This chain connects TRBV24-1 to TRBJ1-1; the D gene is possibly TRBD1 (5 bases). From germline, CDR1 is KGHDR and CDR2 SFDVKD. Trimming left V 4 bases short and J 3 bases short, with 11 bases between. The CDR3 is 14 residues long. The CDR3 DNA reads as TGTGCCACCAGTGAGGAGGGGCAAGACACTGAAGCTTTCTTT. It encodes CATSEEGQDTEAFF.

This clonotype was counted a few times. The V gene is TRBV11-2, the J gene TRBJ1-1; D perhaps matches TRBD1 (6 bases). The CDR3 runs to 14 residues. Germline assignment: CDR1 SGHAT and CDR2 FQNNGV. Trimming left V 6 bases short and J 1 base short, with 12 bases between. CDR3 in amino acids: CASRLTGRNTEAFF. CDR3 sequence (DNA): TGTGCCAGCAGGCTAACAGGGAGGAACACTGAAGCTTTCTTT. The complete variable domain, with remaining parts taken from reference TRBV11-2 and TRBJ1-1, reads EAGVAQSPRYKIIEKRQSVAFWCNPISGHATLYWYQQILGQGPKLLIQFQNNGVVDDSQLPKDRFSAERLKGVDSTLKIQPAKLEDSAVYLCASRLTGRNTEAFFGQGTRLTVV.

The genes are TRBV6-4 and TRBJ2-1; D perhaps matches TRBD2 (5 bases). Between the trimmed V and J ends, which lost 5 bases and 5 bases, there was a span of 10 bases. Germline assignment: CDR1 MRHNA and CDR2 SNTAGT. CDR3 length: 13 amino acids. The CDR3 sequence: CASSFGLNNEQFF. CDR3 in DNA: TGTGCCAGCAGTTTCGGACTGAACAATGAGCAGTTCTTC.

This clonotype turned up a few times. The rearrangement links TRBV20-1 to TRBJ2-5; TRBD2 is a possible D gene (6 bases). Germline lookup yields CDR1 DFQATT and CDR2 SNEGSKA (reference sequence). Trimming removed 3 bases from V and 1 base from J, with 9 bases in between. CDR3 size: 13 residues. The CDR3 loop is CSASGGPQETQYF. In DNA, the CDR3 is TGCAGTGCTAGCGGGGGTCCCCAAGAGACCCAGTACTTC.

This clonotype appeared a single time. The genes are TRBV6-1 and TRBJ2-1; 9 bases match TRBD2. Trimming took 5 bases from V and 1 from J; bases not matched to a gene: 9. CDR3 size: 17 residues. Per germline, CDR1 MNHNS and CDR2 SASEGT. This CDR3 reads CASSLRGLAGSYNEQFF. CDR3 in DNA: TGTGCCAGCAGTCTTCGGGGTCTAGCGGGATCCTACAATGAGCAGTTCTTC.

This clonotype was observed a handful of times. The J gene is TRBJ1-2, the V gene TRBV7-9; 8 positions match TRBD1. Germline-derived CDR1 and CDR2 are SEHNR and FQNEAQ (reference sequence). The CDR3 totals 18 residues. Trimming cost V 3 bases and J 6 bases; bases outside gene matches: 18. The CDR3 loop is CASSFPQGASEEGDGYTF. The CDR3 DNA sequence: TGTGCCAGCAGCTTCCCCCAGGGGGCTTCCGAAGAGGGGGATGGCTACACCTTC. Full variable domain (remainder filled in from reference TRBV7-9 and TRBJ1-2): DTGVSQNPRHKITKRGQNVTFRCDPISEHNRLYWYRQTLGQGPEFLTYFQNEAQLEKSRLLSDRFSAERPKGSFSTLEIQRTEQGDSAMYLCASSFPQGASEEGDGYTFGSGTRLTVV.

Only a few counts were recorded for this clonotype. This rearrangement joins TRBV10-3 to TRBJ2-1; D is possibly TRBD2 (6 bases). The V end lost 6 bases, the J end lost 3 bases, and 21 bases lay between the germline ends. Germline V gene data show CDR1 as ENHRY and CDR2 as SYGVKD. The CDR3 length is 17 residues. DNA of the CDR3: TGTGCCATCAGCAGAGGGACTCCGAAATGGAGCTACAATGAGCAGTTCTTC. This encodes CAISRGTPKWSYNEQFF.

The chain links TRBV3-1 to TRBJ2-5; no clear D. The germline gives CDR1 LGHDT, CDR2 YNNKEL (reference sequence). Trimming pared 4 bases from V and 2 bases from J, leaving 11 bases between. This CDR3 has 14 residues. CDR3 loop: CASSLRMVQETQYF. In DNA form, the CDR3 reads TGTGCCAGCAGCCTCAGGATGGTACAAGAGACCCAGTACTTC.

This clonotype has a handful of counts. A junction end diverges from the germline sequence, so it may reflect a read error. The J gene is TRBJ1-3, the V gene TRBV27; D ambiguous. This CDR3 is 11 amino acids long. Germline CDR1 and CDR2: MNHEY and SMNVEV (reference sequence). CDR3 DNA sequence: TGTGCCAGCAGTTCGAGTCGTTTCGCTGACTTT. This translates into CASSSSRFADF.

CDR3 DNA sequence: TGTGCCAGCAGCGCTCCGGGGACAAGTTCCTACAATGAGCAGTTCTTC. Encoded protein: CASSAPGTSSYNEQFF. V and J are TRBV7-2 and TRBJ2-1; tentatively, D is TRBD1 (6 bases). V gave up 5 bases and J gave up 1 base, with 15 bases separating them. The CDR3 contains 16 residues. The germline CDR1 and CDR2 sequences are SGHTA and FQGNSA.

The chain carries TRBV20-1 and TRBJ2-5, with D perhaps given as TRBD1 or TRBD2 (5 bases each). Germline V gene sequence: CDR1 DFQATT, CDR2 SNEGSKA (reference sequence). V dropped 6 bases and J dropped 2 bases, with 16 bases sitting between them. The CDR3 runs to 14 residues. In nucleotides, the CDR3 is TGCAGTGCCGCCCGGGACGGCGGACAAGAGACCCAGTACTTC. Protein: CSAARDGGQETQYF.

The sample holds a few counts of this clonotype. This chain uses TRBV20-1 with TRBJ2-5; 11 bases match TRBD2. The length of the CDR3 is 11 residues. The V gene's germline CDR1 is DFQATT and CDR2 SNEGSKA (reference sequence). CDR3 in DNA: TGCGGTAGCGGGAGGGAGGAGACCCAGTACTTC. This translates into CGSGREETQYF.

This clonotype was seen once. This chain uses TRBV28 with TRBJ1-2; D call uncertain. CDR1 and CDR2 (germline): MDHEN, SYDVKM. This CDR3 comprises 14 residues. Trimming removed 5 bases at V and 6 bases at J, with 16 bases between. CDR3 DNA sequence: TGTGCCAGCAGTGCTCCTCGTTGGCTGCATGGCTACACCTTC. It is translated as CASSAPRWLHGYTF.

The chain uses TRBV2 and TRBJ2-1; D perhaps matches TRBD2 (6 bases). V shed 4 bases and J shed 0 bases, with 10 bases lying between them. This CDR3 has 15 amino acids. Germline CDR1 reads SNHLY; CDR2 reads FYNNEI. CDR3 bases: TGTGCCAGCAGTGGCGGGGAAAGCTCCTACAATGAGCAGTTCTTC. This gives the protein CASSGGESSYNEQFF.

The rearrangement links TRBV5-1 to TRBJ2-7; D is unresolved. CDR1 is SGHRS, CDR2 YFSETQ, per germline. CDR3 length: 14 residues. With 0 bases removed from V and 2 bases from J, the gap between germline ends came to 9 bases. CDR3 region: CASSLGSATYEQYF. The CDR3 nucleotides are TGCGCCAGCAGCTTGGGCAGCGCGACCTACGAGCAGTACTTC.

V is TRBV7-9 and J is TRBJ2-6, with 12 bases matching TRBD1. Trimming took 4 bases from V and 0 from J; bases not matched to a gene: 4. The CDR3 has 18 amino acids. Germline values: CDR1 SEHNR, CDR2 FQNEAQ (reference sequence). The CDR3 region is CASSYGTGGLSGANVLTF. In nucleotides, the CDR3 is TGTGCCAGCAGCTATGGGACAGGGGGCCTCTCTGGGGCCAACGTCCTGACTTTC.

This clonotype was found a few times. Compared with germline, one end of the junction differs, possibly owing to a read error. This chain joins TRBV6-1 and TRBJ2-5; 12 nucleotides line up with TRBD2. Germline lookup yields CDR1 MNHNS and CDR2 SASEGT. This CDR3 spans 16 amino acids. The CDR3 nucleotides are TGTGCCAGCAGTGAACTAGCGGGGGGGCCCCAAGAGGCCCAGTACTTC. Its translation: CASSELAGGPQEAQYF.

This clonotype appeared a few times. This chain uses TRBV4-3 with TRBJ1-1, with D hard to call. The CDR3 is 15 amino acids. Trimming cost V 0 bases and J 4 bases, with 12 bases left between them. The germline V gene encodes CDR1 LGHNA and CDR2 YSLEER. This chain's CDR3 is CASSQDPAPGTEAFF. The CDR3 bases are TGCGCCAGCAGCCAAGATCCGGCGCCCGGCACTGAAGCTTTCTTT.

The chain joins TRBV4-1 to TRBJ1-4; D might be TRBD1 (5 bases). Between the trimmed V and J ends, which lost 5 bases and 2 bases, there was a span of 12 bases. The CDR3 spans 15 residues. Per the germline V gene, CDR1 is MGHRA and CDR2 is YSYEKL. DNA of the CDR3: TGCGCCAGCAGCTTTCAGGGTGCCACTAATGAAAAACTGTTTTTT. It specifies CASSFQGATNEKLFF.

The CDR3 bases are TGTGCCAGCAGCTTTTCCAGGGGGGACGAGCAGTACTTC. Protein sequence: CASSFSRGDEQYF. The chain is built from TRBV13 and TRBJ2-5, with D perhaps TRBD1 (7 bases). The end of the DNA aligns better with TRBJ2-7, so the J call may be wrong. CDR1 PRHDT and CDR2 FYEKMQ come from the germline V gene (reference sequence). CDR3 length equals 13 residues.

This sequence joins TRBV4-3 and TRBJ2-7; no reliable D call. The V end was cut by 0 bases, the J end by 1 base, with 10 bases between. The germline V gene has CDR1 LGHNA and CDR2 YSLEER. The CDR3 runs to 15 residues. The CDR3 is CASSQDNSASYEQYF. In nucleotides, the CDR3 is TGCGCCAGCAGCCAAGACAACTCAGCTTCCTACGAGCAGTACTTC.

This rearrangement joins TRBV20-1 to TRBJ2-3, with D perhaps assigned TRBD1 or TRBD2 (5 bases each). From germline, CDR1 is DFQATT and CDR2 SNEGSKA (reference sequence). This CDR3 region has 14 residues. Trimming removed 6 bases at V and 5 bases at J, with 18 bases between. Here the CDR3 DNA reads TGCAGTGCCAGGGTTACGGGGCTGGTAGATACGCAGTATTTT. It yields the protein CSARVTGLVDTQYF.

CDR3 region: CASGLGTSGSDEQFF. For the CDR3, the DNA is TGTGCTAGTGGTCTAGGGACTAGCGGGAGCGATGAGCAGTTCTTC. This sequence joins TRBV12-5 and TRBJ2-1; 14 nucleotides line up with TRBD2. With 5 bases clipped from V and 8 bases from J, the junction kept 5 bases outside the gene matches. This CDR3 has 15 amino acids. Germline V gene lookup returns CDR1 LGHNT and CDR2 FRNRAP.

This clonotype was found a few times. J is TRBJ2-4 and V is TRBV20-1, with 8 bases lining up with TRBD2. Looked up from germline, CDR1 is DFQATT and CDR2 is SNEGSKA (reference sequence). The length of the CDR3 is 15 residues. V was clipped by 0 bases and J by 6 bases; unmatched bases: 7. CDR3 amino acids: CSARDRREEGNIQYF. DNA of the CDR3: TGCAGTGCTAGAGACAGGCGGGAGGAGGGAAACATTCAGTACTTC.

This clonotype has only a few counts. V and J are TRBV5-1 and TRBJ1-4; D is unresolved. This CDR3 has 15 amino acids. Germline loops: CDR1 SGHRS, CDR2 YFSETQ. Trimming removed 4 bases from V and 3 bases from J, with 13 bases in between. DNA of the CDR3: TGCGCCAGCAGCCCAAGGCAGGCGTCTAATGAAAAACTGTTTTTT. The encoded protein is CASSPRQASNEKLFF.

Only a few counts were recorded for this clonotype. This chain uses TRBV3-1 with TRBJ2-1; D might be TRBD2 (5 bases). The CDR3 has 15 residues. V lost 0 bases, J lost 8 bases, and 14 bases lay in between. Germline V gene data show CDR1 as LGHDT and CDR2 as YNNKEL (reference sequence). The CDR3 loop reads CASSQDSYGVDEQFF. Here the CDR3 DNA reads TGTGCCAGCAGCCAAGATAGCTACGGGGTCGATGAGCAGTTCTTC.

J is TRBJ1-2 and V is TRBV10-3; D might be TRBD1 (5 bases). V was clipped by 3 bases and J by 8 bases, with 13 bases between them. This CDR3 comprises 13 residues. The germline V gene encodes CDR1 ENHRY and CDR2 SYGVKD. CDR3 bases: TGTGCCATCAGTGACAGGGCCGTTGGCGGCTACACCTTC. Translation gives CAISDRAVGGYTF.